This record looks at one T cell receptor (beta chain) sequence and its context. Its specificity is unknown. TCRdb keeps only in-frame clones here, not all; method: immunoSEQ multiplex PCR. The profile covers roughly 40,000 clones, with 82% appearing a single time and less than 2% taken by the ten largest. This specimen belongs to a study of OX40 agonist ivuxolimab in advanced cancers. The overall study: Roughly two fifths of patients had received prior checkpoint inhibitor therapy. Partial responses occurred in Three dose-escalation patients, one with hepatocellular carcinoma and two with cutaneous melanoma.

V was trimmed by 4 bases and J by 6 bases, leaving 11 bases between them. The CDR3 has 13 amino acids. Germline V gene data show CDR1 as SGHDN and CDR2 as FVKESK. Whole-study results and caveats: Some nonresponders additionally presented with little normalized T-cell clonal expansion.

V is TRBV14 and J is TRBJ2-3; D is tentatively TRBD1 or TRBD2 (5 bases each). The input for sequencing was CD4+ or CD8+ T cells sorted from blood, taken in a trial of the OX40 agonist ivuxolimab. The sequence derives from an adult with an advanced solid tumor such as melanoma, head and neck, liver or kidney cancer. The CDR3 coding sequence is TGTGCCAGCAGCCGTGCAGGGACGGATACGCAGTATTTT. It specifies CASSRAGTDTQYF.